A single sample gave rise to the 27 T cell receptor beta chains below, sequenced in a study of cytomegalovirus exposure and HLA in healthy donors. Use of 60 Vbeta and 13 Jbeta primers characterized the PCR. The protocol was immunoSEQ multiplex PCR, while the TCRdb copy is restricted to in-frame clones and leaves out a portion. The sample contains about 160,000 clones, around 64% of which appear only once. Material for sequencing was PBMCs. The receptors shown here come from a woman in her twenties or thirties in good health and CMV-seronegative.

This clone was recorded a few times. The chain has TRBV5-1 and TRBJ2-7; possible D gene TRBD2, 6 bases. The CDR3 is 14 residues long. Germline CDR1 is SGHRS and CDR2 is YFSETQ. The V end lost 4 bases, the J end lost 3 bases, and 14 bases lay between the germline ends. The CDR3 spells CASSQGGVNYEQYF. In DNA, the CDR3 is TGCGCCAGCAGCCAGGGCGGGGTGAACTACGAGCAGTACTTC.

V and J are TRBV28 and TRBJ1-5; no firm D call. CDR3 length: 12 amino acids. V shed 6 bases and J shed 4 bases, with 7 bases lying between them. CDR1 and CDR2 from the germline V gene are MDHEN and SYDVKM. CDR3 sequence reads: CASRGGNQPQHF. The CDR3, as DNA: TGTGCCAGCAGGGGAGGTAATCAGCCCCAGCATTTT.

This chain uses TRBV2 with TRBJ1-6, with D perhaps TRBD1 (6 bases). With 3 bases removed from V and 0 bases from J, the gap between germline ends came to 9 bases. Germline V gene data show CDR1 as SNHLY and CDR2 as FYNNEI. The CDR3 covers 16 residues. The CDR3 coding sequence is TGTGCCAGCAGTGATGGCAGGGGCTCCTATAATTCACCCCTCCACTTT. This encodes CASSDGRGSYNSPLHF.

The genes are TRBV15 and TRBJ2-7, with TRBD1 identical over 8 bases. The V and J ends lost 5 bases and 3 bases, in that order; junction bases with no gene match: 9. CDR3 size: 15 residues. Per the germline V gene, CDR1 is LNHNV and CDR2 is YYDKDF (reference sequence). As DNA, the CDR3 is TGTGCCACCAGCGGGGCCAGGGGGCGTCGCTACGAGCAGTACTTC. Translation gives CATSGARGRRYEQYF.

The genes are TRBV27 and TRBJ2-3; a weak D match, TRBD2 (6 bases). Trimming removed 3 bases from V and 0 bases from J, with 13 bases in between. This CDR3 is built from 16 residues. Germline V gene sequence: CDR1 MNHEY, CDR2 SMNVEV (reference sequence). CDR3 in DNA: TGTGCCAGCAGTTTGAGCTGGCGGGATAGCACAGATACGCAGTATTTT. Translation: CASSLSWRDSTDTQYF.

V is TRBV4-2 and J is TRBJ2-3; weak D call: TRBD2 (6 bases). The germline V gene encodes CDR1 LGHNA and CDR2 YNFKEQ. This CDR3 has 16 amino acids. Trimming removed 4 bases at V and 0 bases at J, with 14 bases between. This CDR3 reads CASSPARGTSTDTQYF. CDR3 coding DNA: TGTGCCAGCAGCCCCGCCCGGGGGACTAGCACAGATACGCAGTATTTT.

This clone showed up just a few times. The gene calls are TRBV6-5 and TRBJ1-1, with TRBD1 as a possible D gene (5 bases). Germline values: CDR1 MNHEY, CDR2 SVGAGI. The CDR3 loop spans 14 amino acids. Trimming removed 2 bases from V and 1 base from J, with 8 bases in between. The CDR3 nucleotides read TGTGCCAGCAGTTACACCGGACAGAACACTGAAGCTTTCTTT. Translated: CASSYTGQNTEAFF.

The J gene is TRBJ2-1, the V gene TRBV5-1; 10 positions match TRBD2. Germline V gene lookup returns CDR1 SGHRS and CDR2 YFSETQ. V lost 0 bases and J lost 9; bases outside the gene matches: 6. The CDR3 extends over 15 amino acids. The CDR3 reads CASSLEASGSSEQFF. Written as DNA, the CDR3 is TGCGCCAGCAGCTTGGAGGCTAGCGGGAGTAGTGAGCAGTTCTTC.

This chain's CDR3 is CAWSQGAETQYF. CDR3 bases: TGTGCCTGGAGCCAGGGGGCGGAGACCCAGTACTTC. The V call is TRBV30, the J call TRBJ2-5, with 8 bases identical to TRBD1. V shed 3 bases, J shed 5 bases, and the junction held 2 bases outside the gene matches. The CDR3 contains 12 residues. The germline V gene has CDR1 GTSNPN and CDR2 SVGIG (reference sequence).

The sample holds one count of this clone. The chain recombines TRBV9 with TRBJ2-1; D might be TRBD2 (6 bases). The CDR3 covers 15 residues. V lost 4 bases and J 7 bases, leaving 18 bases between the germline ends. Looked up from germline, CDR1 is SGDLS and CDR2 is YYNGEE. CDR3 residues: CASSPGSGLVNEQFF. Here the CDR3 DNA reads TGTGCCAGCAGCCCAGGATCGGGACTTGTAAATGAGCAGTTCTTC. The entire variable domain, with the rest obtained from reference TRBV9 and TRBJ2-1, is as follows: DSGVTQTPKHLITATGQRVTLRCSPRSGDLSVYWYQQSLDQGLQFLIQYYNGEERAKGNILERFSAQQFPDLHSELNLSSLELGDSALYFCASSPGSGLVNEQFFGPGTRLTVL.

The chain combines TRBV6-1 with TRBJ2-7; TRBD1 might be the D (6 bases). Germline-derived CDR1 and CDR2 are MNHNS and SASEGT. The CDR3 consists of 11 residues. V lost 5 bases, J lost 10 bases, and 12 bases lay in between. CDR3 sequence (DNA): TGTGCCAGCAGTATCCAGGGGTTTCAGTACTTC. Its protein product is CASSIQGFQYF.

J is TRBJ1-2 and V is TRBV29-1; the D is unclear. The CDR3 is made up of 13 amino acids. Looked up from germline, CDR1 is SQVTM and CDR2 is ANQGSEA. V shed 7 bases and J shed 1 base, with 13 bases lying between them. The DNA for the CDR3 is TGCAGCGCACTGCCAGCGAATAACTATGGCTACACCTTC. Amino acids: CSALPANNYGYTF.

This chain links TRBV5-1 with TRBJ2-1; TRBD2 aligns across 9 bases. CDR3 size: 14 residues. V trimming: 3 bases; J trimming: 10 bases; junction bases outside the gene matches: 8. CDR1 and CDR2 from the germline V gene are SGHRS and YFSETQ. This CDR3 reads CASSSGGRAREQFF. CDR3 coding DNA: TGCGCCAGCAGCTCGGGCGGGAGGGCCAGGGAGCAGTTCTTC.

This rearrangement joins TRBV27 to TRBJ2-3; D is perhaps TRBD1 (6 bases). The germline CDR1 and CDR2 sequences are MNHEY and SMNVEV (reference sequence). This CDR3 has 14 residues. V shed 6 bases and J shed 2 bases, with 12 bases lying between them. The CDR3 DNA follows: TGTGCCAGCAGGGAATTGGGGGCCACAGATACGCAGTATTTT. This gives the protein CASRELGATDTQYF.

The chain recombines TRBV10-3 with TRBJ2-7, with a weak D call TRBD2 (5 bases). Between the trimmed V and J ends, which lost 6 bases and 1 base, there was a span of 13 bases. CDR1 is ENHRY, CDR2 SYGVKD, per germline. The CDR3 runs to 14 residues. In nucleotides, the CDR3 is TGTGCCATCAGCTATAACCGGGATTCCTACGAGCAGTACTTC. It is translated as CAISYNRDSYEQYF.

The chain joins TRBV5-1 to TRBJ2-3, with D hard to call. The V end lost 3 bases, the J end lost 0 bases, and 2 bases lay between the germline ends. The length of the CDR3 is 12 residues. Per the germline V gene, CDR1 is SGHRS and CDR2 is YFSETQ. In DNA, the CDR3 is TGCGCCAGCAGCTCTAGCACAGATACGCAGTATTTT. It encodes CASSSSTDTQYF.

V usage is TRBV4-2 and J usage is TRBJ1-1, with D hard to call. This CDR3 has 16 residues. CDR1 is LGHNA, CDR2 YNFKEQ, per germline. V was pared by 0 bases and J by 3 bases, with 14 bases between. The CDR3 coding sequence is TGTGCCAGCAGCCAAGATCGTTCTAACCCGGACACTGAAGCTTTCTTT. Translating gives CASSQDRSNPDTEAFF.

For the CDR3, the DNA is TGTGCCAGTAGTGTATCGGGACTAGCGGGAGTGCGCACAGATACGCAGTATTTT. Encoded protein: CASSVSGLAGVRTDTQYF. J is TRBJ2-3 and V is TRBV19, with TRBD2 matching 14 bases. The CDR3 length is 18 residues. Unmatched junction bases numbered 8, after V lost 5 bases and J lost 1 base. Germline V CDR1 and CDR2: LNHDA, SQIVND (reference sequence).

The J gene is TRBJ2-2, the V gene TRBV27, with D unclear. The CDR3 spans 13 residues. Germline V gene sequence: CDR1 MNHEY, CDR2 SMNVEV (reference sequence). V lost 3 bases and J 5 bases, leaving 7 bases between the germline ends. The CDR3 sequence: CASSLGSTGELFF. Written as DNA, the CDR3 is TGTGCCAGCAGTTTGGGCAGTACCGGGGAGCTGTTTTTT.

J is TRBJ2-5 and V is TRBV28; 10 nucleotides align to TRBD1. The CDR3 is 13 amino acids. Germline-derived CDR1 and CDR2 are MDHEN and SYDVKM. V shed 8 bases, J shed 4 bases, and the junction held 4 bases outside the gene matches. In DNA form, the CDR3 reads TGTGCCAGCCGGGACAGGGGAAGAGAGACCCAGTACTTC. Translated: CASRDRGRETQYF.

The rearrangement links TRBV19 to TRBJ2-4; D ambiguous. The CDR3 has 15 amino acids. Between the trimmed V and J ends, which lost 5 bases and 10 bases, there was a span of 21 bases. CDR1 and CDR2 (germline): LNHDA, SQIVND (reference sequence). CDR3 residues: CASSPWSEEPLIQYF. The CDR3, as DNA: TGTGCCAGTAGTCCGTGGAGTGAAGAGCCGTTGATTCAGTACTTC.

The gene calls are TRBV19 and TRBJ1-6; D is possibly TRBD1 (5 bases). Germline V gene data show CDR1 as LNHDA and CDR2 as SQIVND (reference sequence). Trimming removed 7 bases at V and 8 bases at J, with 12 bases between. CDR3 length equals 13 residues. CDR3 coding DNA: TGTGCCAGTATTGGGAGGGGAGATTCACCCCTCCACTTT. Translated, it gives CASIGRGDSPLHF.

The CDR3 here is CASSEVEGRYNEQFF. The CDR3 nucleotides are TGTGCCAGTAGTGAGGTGGAGGGGAGGTACAATGAGCAGTTCTTC. The J gene is TRBJ2-1, the V gene TRBV19, with D possibly being TRBD2 (6 bases). Germline assignment: CDR1 LNHDA and CDR2 SQIVND (reference sequence). The CDR3 extends over 15 amino acids. V lost 5 bases to trimming and J lost 4 bases, with 15 bases between them.

The V gene is TRBV6-6, the J gene TRBJ1-5; D gene uncertain. The CDR3 is 14 amino acids. The germline gives CDR1 MNHNY, CDR2 SVGAGI (reference sequence). V was trimmed by 3 bases and J by 3 bases, leaving 9 bases between them. In DNA form, the CDR3 reads TGTGCCAGCAGTTATCCTCAGAACAATCAGCCCCAGCATTTT. Translation gives CASSYPQNNQPQHF.

The V and J genes are TRBV15 and TRBJ2-7, with D tentatively TRBD1 (5 bases). The germline V and J ends were trimmed by 0 bases and 5 bases, with 11 bases remaining between them. The CDR3 is 14 amino acids. Germline V gene data show CDR1 as LNHNV and CDR2 as YYDKDF (reference sequence). This CDR3 reads CATSREVAGNEQYF. CDR3 in DNA: TGTGCCACCAGCAGAGAGGTCGCAGGGAACGAGCAGTACTTC. The full variable domain, rest sourced from reference TRBV15 and TRBJ2-7, is DAMVIQNPRYQVTQFGKPVTLSCSQTLNHNVMYWYQQKSSQAPKLLFHYYDKDFNNEADTPDNFQSRRPNTSFCFLDIRSPGLGDTAMYLCATSREVAGNEQYFGPGTRLTVT.

The V call is TRBV7-3, the J call TRBJ2-2, with unresolved D. Per the germline V gene, CDR1 is SGHTA and CDR2 is FQGTGA. Trimming left V 5 bases short and J 1 base short, with 5 bases between. This CDR3 has 13 residues. The CDR3 loop is CASSAQNTGELFF. As DNA, the CDR3 is TGTGCCAGCAGCGCACAGAACACCGGGGAGCTGTTTTTT.

This chain connects TRBV5-6 to TRBJ2-1; TRBD2 matches at 11 bases. CDR3 size: 15 residues. Germline lookup yields CDR1 SGHDT and CDR2 YYEEEE. The V segment lost 4 bases and the J segment 7 bases; nucleotides outside the gene matches: 7. CDR3 bases: TGTGCCAGCAGCCTCACTAGCGGGAGTGAGAATGAGCAGTTCTTC. Its translation is CASSLTSGSENEQFF. Looking up the rest from reference TRBV5-6 and TRBJ2-1 gives the full variable domain: DAGVTQSPTHLIKTRGQQVTLRCSPKSGHDTVSWYQQALGQGPQFIFQYYEEEERQRGNFPDRFSGHQFPNYSSELNVNALLLGDSALYLCASSLTSGSENEQFFGPGTRLTVL.